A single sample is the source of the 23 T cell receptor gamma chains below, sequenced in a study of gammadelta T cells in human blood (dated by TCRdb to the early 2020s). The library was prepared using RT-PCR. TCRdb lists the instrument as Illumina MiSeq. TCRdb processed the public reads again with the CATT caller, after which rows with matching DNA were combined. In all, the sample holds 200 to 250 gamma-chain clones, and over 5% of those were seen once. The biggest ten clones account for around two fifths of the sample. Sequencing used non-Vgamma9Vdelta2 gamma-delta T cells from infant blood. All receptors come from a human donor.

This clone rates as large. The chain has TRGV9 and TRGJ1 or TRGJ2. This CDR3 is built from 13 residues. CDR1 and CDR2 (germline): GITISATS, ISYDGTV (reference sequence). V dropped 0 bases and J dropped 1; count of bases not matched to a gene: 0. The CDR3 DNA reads TGTGCCTTGTGGGAGGTGAATTATTATAAGAAACTCTTT. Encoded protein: CALWEVNYYKKLF.

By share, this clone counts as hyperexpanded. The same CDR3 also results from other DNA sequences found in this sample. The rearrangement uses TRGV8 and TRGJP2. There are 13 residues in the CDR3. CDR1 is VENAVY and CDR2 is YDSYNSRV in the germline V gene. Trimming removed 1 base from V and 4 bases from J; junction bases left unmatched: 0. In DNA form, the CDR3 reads TGTGCCACCTGGGATAGTAGTGATTGGATCAAGACGTTT. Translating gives CATWDSSDWIKTF.

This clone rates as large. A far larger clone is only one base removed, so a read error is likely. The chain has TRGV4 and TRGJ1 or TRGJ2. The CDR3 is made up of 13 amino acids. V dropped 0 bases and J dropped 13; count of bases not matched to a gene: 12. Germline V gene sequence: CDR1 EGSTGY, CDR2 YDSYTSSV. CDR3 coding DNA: TGTGCCACCTGGGATGGGCAAGGACAGAACAAACTCTTT. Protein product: CATWDGQGQNKLF.

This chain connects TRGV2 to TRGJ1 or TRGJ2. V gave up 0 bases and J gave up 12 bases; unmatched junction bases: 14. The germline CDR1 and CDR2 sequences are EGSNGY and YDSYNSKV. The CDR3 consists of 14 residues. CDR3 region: CATWDGNQLFGKLF. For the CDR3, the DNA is TGTGCCACCTGGGACGGGAACCAACTTTTTGGGAAACTCTTT.

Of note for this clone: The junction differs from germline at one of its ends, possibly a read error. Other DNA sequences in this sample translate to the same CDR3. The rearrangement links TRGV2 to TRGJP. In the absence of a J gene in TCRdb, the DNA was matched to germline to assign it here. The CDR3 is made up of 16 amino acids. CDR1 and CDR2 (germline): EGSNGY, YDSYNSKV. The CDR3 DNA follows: TGTGCAACCTGGGACGGGCCGAAGTTGGGCAAAAAAATCAAGGTATTT. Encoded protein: CATWDGPKLGKKIKVF.

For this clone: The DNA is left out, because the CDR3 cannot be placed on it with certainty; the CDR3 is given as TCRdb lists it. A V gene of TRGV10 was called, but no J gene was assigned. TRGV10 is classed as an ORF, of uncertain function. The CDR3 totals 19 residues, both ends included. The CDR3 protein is CTTVLRGIPTGTTGWFKIF.

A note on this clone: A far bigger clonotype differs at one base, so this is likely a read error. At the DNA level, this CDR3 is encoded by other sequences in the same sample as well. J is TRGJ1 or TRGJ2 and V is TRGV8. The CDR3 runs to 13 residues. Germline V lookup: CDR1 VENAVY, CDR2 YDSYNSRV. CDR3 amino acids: CATWDITYYKKLF. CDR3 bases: TGTGCCACATGGGATATAACTTATTATAAGAAACTCTTT.

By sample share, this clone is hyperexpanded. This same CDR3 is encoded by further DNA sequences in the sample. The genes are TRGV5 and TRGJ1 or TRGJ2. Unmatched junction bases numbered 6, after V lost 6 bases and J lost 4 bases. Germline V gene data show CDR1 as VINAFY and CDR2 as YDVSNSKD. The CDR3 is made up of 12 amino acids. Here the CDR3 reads CATWTLYYKKLF. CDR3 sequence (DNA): TGTGCCACCTGGACCCTCTATTATAAGAAACTCTTT.

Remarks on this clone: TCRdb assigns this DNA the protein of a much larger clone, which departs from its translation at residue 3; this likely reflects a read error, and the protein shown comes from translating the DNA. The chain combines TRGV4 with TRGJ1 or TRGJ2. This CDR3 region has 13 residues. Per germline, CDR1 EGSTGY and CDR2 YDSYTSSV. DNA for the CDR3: TGTGCCAACTGGGACGGGACCTTCTATAAGAAACTCTTT. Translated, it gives CANWDGTFYKKLF.

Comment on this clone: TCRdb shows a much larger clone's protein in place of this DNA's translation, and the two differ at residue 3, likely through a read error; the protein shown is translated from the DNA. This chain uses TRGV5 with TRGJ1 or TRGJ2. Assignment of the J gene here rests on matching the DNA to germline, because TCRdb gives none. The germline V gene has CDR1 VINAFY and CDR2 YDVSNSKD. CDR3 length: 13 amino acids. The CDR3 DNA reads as TGTGCCAACTGGGACAGGCGGCAGTATAAGAAACTCTTT. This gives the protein CANWDRRQYKKLF.

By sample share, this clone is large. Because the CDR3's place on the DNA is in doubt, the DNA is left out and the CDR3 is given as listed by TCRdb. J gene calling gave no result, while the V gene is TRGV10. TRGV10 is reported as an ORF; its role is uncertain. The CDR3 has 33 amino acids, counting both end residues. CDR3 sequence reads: CAAWDYPRGGIRNSLAVEQHLLSQVSIGRIQHF.

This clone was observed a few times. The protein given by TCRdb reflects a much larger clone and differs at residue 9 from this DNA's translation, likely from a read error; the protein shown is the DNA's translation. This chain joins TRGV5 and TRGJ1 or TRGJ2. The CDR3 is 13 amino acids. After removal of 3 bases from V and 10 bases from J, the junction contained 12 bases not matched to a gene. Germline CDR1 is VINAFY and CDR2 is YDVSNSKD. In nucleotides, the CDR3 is TGTGCCACCTGGGACTTGCTCGGGAAGAAGAAACTCTTT. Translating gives CATWDLLGKKKLF.

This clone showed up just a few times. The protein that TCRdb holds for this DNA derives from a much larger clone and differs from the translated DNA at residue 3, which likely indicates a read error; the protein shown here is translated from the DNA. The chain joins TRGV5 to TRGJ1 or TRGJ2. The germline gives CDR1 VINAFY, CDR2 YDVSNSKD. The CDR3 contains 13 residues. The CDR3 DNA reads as TGTGCCAACTGGGACAGGAATTATTATAAGAAACTCTTT. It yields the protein CANWDRNYYKKLF.

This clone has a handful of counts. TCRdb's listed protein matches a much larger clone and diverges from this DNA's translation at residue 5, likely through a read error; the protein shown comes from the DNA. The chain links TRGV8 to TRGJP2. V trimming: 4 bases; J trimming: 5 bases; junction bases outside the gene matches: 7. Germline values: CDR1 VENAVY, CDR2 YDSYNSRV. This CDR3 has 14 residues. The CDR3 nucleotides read TGTGCCACCTGGGAGGGGCCGAGTGATTGGATCAAGACGTTT. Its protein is CATWEGPSDWIKTF.

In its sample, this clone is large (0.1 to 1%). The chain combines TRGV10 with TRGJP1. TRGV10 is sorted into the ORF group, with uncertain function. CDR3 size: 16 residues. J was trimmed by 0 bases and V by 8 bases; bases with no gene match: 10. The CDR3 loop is CAAWERPNTTGWFKIF. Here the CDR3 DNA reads TGTGCTGCGTGGGAGAGGCCAAATACCACTGGTTGGTTCAAGATATTT.

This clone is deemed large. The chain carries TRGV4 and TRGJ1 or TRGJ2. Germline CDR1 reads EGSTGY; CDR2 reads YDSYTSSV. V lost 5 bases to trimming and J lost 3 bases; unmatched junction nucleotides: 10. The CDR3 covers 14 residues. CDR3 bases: TGTGCCACCTGGGCCCTCTGGGGTTATTATAAGAAACTCTTT. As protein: CATWALWGYYKKLF.

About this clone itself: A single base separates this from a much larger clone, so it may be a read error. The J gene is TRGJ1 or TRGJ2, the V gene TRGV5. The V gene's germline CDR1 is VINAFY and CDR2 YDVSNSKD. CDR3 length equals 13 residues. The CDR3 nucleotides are TGTGCCACATGGGACGGTGTCGTGGATAAGAAACTCTTT. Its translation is CATWDGVVDKKLF.

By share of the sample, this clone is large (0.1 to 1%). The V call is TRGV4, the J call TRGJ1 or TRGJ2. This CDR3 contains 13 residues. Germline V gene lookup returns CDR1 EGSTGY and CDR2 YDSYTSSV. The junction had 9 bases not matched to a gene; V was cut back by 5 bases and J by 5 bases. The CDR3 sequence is CATWVLPDYKKLF. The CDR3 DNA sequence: TGTGCCACCTGGGTTCTCCCTGATTATAAGAAACTCTTT.

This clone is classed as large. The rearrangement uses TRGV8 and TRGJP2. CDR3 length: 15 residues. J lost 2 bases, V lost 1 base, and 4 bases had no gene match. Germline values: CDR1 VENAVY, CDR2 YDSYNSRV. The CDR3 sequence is CATWDSESSDWIKTF. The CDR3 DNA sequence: TGTGCCACCTGGGATAGTGAAAGTAGTGATTGGATCAAGACGTTT.

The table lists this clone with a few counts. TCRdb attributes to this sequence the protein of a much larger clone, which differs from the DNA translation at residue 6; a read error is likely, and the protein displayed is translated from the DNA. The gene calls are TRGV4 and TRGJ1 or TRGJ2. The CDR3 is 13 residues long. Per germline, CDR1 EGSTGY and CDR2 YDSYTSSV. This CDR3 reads CATWDWQGHNKLF. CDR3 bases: TGTGCCACCTGGGATTGGCAAGGACATAACAAACTCTTT.

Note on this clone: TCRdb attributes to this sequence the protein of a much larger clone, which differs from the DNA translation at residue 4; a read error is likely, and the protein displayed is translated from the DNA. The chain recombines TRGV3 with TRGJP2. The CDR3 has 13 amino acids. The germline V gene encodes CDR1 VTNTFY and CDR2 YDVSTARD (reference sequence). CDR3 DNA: TGTGCCACCGGGGACACCTTTGATTGGATCAAGACGTTT. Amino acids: CATGDTFDWIKTF.

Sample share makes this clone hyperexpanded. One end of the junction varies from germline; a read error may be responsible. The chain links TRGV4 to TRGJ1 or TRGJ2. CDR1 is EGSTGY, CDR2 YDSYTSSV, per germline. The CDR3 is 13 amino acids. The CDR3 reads CATWDGQGHNKLF. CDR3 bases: TGTGCCACCTGGGATGGGCAAGGACATAACAAACTCTTT.

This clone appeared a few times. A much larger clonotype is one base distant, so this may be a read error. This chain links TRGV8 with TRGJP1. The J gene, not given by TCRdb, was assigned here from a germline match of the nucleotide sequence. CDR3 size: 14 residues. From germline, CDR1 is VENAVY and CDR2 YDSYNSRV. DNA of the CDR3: TGTGCAACCTGGGACCATACCACTGGTTGGTTCAAGATATTT. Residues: CATWDHTTGWFKIF.